This T cell receptor (beta chain) is drawn from a study of liver allograft versus peripheral blood T cells. About the research overall: Recipients' peripheral blood supplied the T cell receptor repertoires against which those in transplanted livers were compared. Study-wide points: Inside liver allografts, T cell receptor repertoires reportedly diverged from the repertoires found in peripheral blood.

This CDR3 comprises 15 residues. The germline gives CDR1 SGHDT, CDR2 YYEEEE. V trimming: 3 bases; J trimming: 0 bases; junction bases outside the gene matches: 4. TCRdb re-analysed the reads in MiXCR, keeping a single row per CDR3 protein. The sample contains about 3,000 distinct CDR3 sequences, 13% to 15% of which appear only once. Turning to this clonotype: Antigen specificity is unknown.

The receptor was derived from a human patient who had a liver transplant. The graft donor may be the source of some T cells. The rearrangement uses TRBV5-6 and TRBJ2-3, with 7 positions matching TRBD1. CDR3 in amino acids: CASSYRGPSTDTQYF. CDR3 DNA: TGTGCCAGCAGCTACAGGGGACCAAGCACAGATACGCAGTATTTT.